The text below deals with one T cell receptor beta chain. This entry is derived from a study of control samples from healthy donors and cancer patients. This CDR3 contains 15 residues. Trimming cost V 3 bases and J 9 bases, with 18 bases left between them. Germline V gene lookup returns CDR1 MNHNY and CDR2 SVGAGI (reference sequence). Method: immunoSEQ multiplex PCR; TCRdb's copy keeps in-frame clones and lacks some. There are more than 150,000 clones in the sample; about 93% occur only once, and approximately 0.7% lies in the top ten. The rearrangement uses TRBV6-6 and TRBJ2-1; D tentatively fits TRBD1 or TRBD2 (5 bases each). What was sequenced was blood. The sequence came from a woman aged 25 to 45 in good health. This CDR3 reads CASSYFPRDAGEQFF. CDR3 DNA: TGTGCCAGCAGTTATTTTCCTCGGGACGCGGGTGAGCAGTTCTTC.